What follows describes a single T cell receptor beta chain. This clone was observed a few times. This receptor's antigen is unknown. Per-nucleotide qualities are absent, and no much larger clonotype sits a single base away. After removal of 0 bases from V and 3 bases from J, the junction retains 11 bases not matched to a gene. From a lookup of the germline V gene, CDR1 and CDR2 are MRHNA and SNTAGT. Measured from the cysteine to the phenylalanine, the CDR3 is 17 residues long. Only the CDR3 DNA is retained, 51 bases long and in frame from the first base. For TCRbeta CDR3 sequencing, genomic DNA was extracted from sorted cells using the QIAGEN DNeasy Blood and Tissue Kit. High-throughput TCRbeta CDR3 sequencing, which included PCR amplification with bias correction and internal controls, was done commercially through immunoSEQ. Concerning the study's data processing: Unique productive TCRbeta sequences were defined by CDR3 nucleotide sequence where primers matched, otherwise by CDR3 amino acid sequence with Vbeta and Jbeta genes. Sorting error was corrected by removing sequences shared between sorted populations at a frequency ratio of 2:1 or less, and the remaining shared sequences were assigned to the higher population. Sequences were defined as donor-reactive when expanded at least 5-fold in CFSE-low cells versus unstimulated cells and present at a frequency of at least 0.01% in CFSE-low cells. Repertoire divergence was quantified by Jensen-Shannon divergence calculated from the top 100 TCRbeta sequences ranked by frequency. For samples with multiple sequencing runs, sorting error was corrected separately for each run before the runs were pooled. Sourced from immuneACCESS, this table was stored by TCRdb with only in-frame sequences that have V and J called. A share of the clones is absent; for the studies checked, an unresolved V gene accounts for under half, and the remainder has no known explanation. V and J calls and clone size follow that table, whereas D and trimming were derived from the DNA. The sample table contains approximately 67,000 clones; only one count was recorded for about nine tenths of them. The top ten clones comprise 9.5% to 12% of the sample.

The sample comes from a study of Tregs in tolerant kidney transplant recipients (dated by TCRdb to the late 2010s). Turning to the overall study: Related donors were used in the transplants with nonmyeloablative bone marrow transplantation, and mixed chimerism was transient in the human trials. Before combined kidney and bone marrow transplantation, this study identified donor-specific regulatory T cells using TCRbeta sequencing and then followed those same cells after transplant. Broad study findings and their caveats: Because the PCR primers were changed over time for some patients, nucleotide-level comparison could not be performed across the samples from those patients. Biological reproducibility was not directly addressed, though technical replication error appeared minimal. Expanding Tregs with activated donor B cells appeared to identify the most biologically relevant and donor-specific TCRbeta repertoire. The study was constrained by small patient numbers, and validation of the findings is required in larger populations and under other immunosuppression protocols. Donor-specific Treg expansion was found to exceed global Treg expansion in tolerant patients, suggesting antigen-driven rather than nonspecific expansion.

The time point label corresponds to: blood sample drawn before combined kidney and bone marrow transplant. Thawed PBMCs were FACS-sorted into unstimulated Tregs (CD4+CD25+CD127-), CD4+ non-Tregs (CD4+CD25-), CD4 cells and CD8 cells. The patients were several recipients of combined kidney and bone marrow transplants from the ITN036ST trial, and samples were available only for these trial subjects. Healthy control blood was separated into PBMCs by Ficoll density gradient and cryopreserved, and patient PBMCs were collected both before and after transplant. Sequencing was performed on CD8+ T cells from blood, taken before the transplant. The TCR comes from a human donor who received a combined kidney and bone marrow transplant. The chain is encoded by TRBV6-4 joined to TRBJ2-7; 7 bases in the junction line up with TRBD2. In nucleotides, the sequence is TGTGCCAGCAGTGACTCGGGGGGGGGACTACCGAACTACGAGCAGTACTTC. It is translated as CASSDSGGGLPNYEQYF.